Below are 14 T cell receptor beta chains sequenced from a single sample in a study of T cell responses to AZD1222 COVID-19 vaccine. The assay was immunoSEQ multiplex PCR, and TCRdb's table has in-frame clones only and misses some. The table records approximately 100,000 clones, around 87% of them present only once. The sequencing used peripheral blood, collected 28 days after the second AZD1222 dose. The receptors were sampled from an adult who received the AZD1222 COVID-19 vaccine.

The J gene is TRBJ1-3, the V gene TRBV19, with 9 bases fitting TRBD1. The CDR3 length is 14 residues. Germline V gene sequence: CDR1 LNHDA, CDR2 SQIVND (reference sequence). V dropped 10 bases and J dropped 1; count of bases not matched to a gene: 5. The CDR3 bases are TGTGCCACCGGGACAGGGTGGTCTGGAAACACCATATATTTT. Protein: CATGTGWSGNTIYF.

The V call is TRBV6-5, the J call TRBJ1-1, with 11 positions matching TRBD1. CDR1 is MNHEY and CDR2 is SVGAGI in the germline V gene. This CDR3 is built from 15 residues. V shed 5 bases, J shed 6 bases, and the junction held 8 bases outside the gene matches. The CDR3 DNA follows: TGTGCCAGCAGTCCTACCGGGACAGGGGGTTCTGAAGCTTTCTTT. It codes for CASSPTGTGGSEAFF.

The CDR3 spells CASSEAGTGYGYTF. The CDR3 DNA is TGTGCCAGCAGTGAGGCCGGGACAGGCTATGGCTACACCTTC. The chain is built from TRBV6-1 and TRBJ1-2, with 8 bases identical to TRBD1. The CDR3 contains 14 residues. Unmatched junction bases numbered 4, after V lost 3 bases and J lost 4 bases. Per the germline V gene, CDR1 is MNHNS and CDR2 is SASEGT.

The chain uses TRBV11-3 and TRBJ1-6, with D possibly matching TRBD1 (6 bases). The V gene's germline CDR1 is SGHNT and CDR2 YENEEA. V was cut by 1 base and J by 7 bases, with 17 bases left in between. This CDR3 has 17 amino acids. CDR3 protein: CASSLALGLQGNSPLHF. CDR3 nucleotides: TGTGCCAGCAGCTTAGCGCTGGGGCTGCAGGGGAATTCACCCCTCCACTTT.

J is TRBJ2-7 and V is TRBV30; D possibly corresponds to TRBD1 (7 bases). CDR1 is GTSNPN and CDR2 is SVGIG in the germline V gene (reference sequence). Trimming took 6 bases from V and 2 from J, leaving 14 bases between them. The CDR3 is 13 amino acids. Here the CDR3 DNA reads TGTGCCTGCCGAGGGGGCGGGACCTACGAGCAGTACTTC. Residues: CACRGGGTYEQYF.

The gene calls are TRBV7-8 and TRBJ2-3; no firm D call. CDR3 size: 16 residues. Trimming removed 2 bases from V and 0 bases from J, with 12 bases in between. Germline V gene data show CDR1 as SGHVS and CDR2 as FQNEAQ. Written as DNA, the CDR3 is TGTGCCAGCAGCTTAAGGAGACTTGTAAGCACAGATACGCAGTATTTT. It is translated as CASSLRRLVSTDTQYF.

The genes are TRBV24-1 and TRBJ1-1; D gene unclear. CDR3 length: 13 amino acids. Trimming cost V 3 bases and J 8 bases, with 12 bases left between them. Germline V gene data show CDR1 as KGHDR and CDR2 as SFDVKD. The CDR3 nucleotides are TGTGCCACCAGTGATAGATTGAGCGGAGAAGCTTTCTTT. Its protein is CATSDRLSGEAFF.

The CDR3 here is CASSLAQGPWSNEQFF. Here the CDR3 DNA reads TGTGCCAGCAGCTTAGCGCAGGGGCCATGGAGCAATGAGCAGTTCTTC. V is TRBV7-2 and J is TRBJ2-1; the D gene is possibly TRBD1 (6 bases). Germline V gene sequence: CDR1 SGHTA, CDR2 FQGNSA. Trimming took 0 bases from V and 6 from J, leaving 15 bases between them. The CDR3 is 16 residues long.

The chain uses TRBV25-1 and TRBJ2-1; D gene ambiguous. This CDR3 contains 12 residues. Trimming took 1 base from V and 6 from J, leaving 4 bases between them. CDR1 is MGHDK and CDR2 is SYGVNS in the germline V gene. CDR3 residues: CASSEWSNEQFF. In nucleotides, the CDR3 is TGTGCCAGCAGTGAATGGAGCAATGAGCAGTTCTTC.

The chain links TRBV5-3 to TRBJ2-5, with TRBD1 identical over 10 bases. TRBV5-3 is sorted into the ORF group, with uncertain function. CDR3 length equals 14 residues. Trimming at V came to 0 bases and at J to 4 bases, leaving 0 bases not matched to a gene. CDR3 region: CARSLGQGAETQYF. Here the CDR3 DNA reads TGTGCCAGAAGCTTGGGACAGGGGGCAGAGACCCAGTACTTC.

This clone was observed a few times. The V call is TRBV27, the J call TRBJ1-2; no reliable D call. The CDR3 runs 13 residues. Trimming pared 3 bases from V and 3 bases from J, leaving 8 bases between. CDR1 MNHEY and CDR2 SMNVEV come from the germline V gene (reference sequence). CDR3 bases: TGTGCCAGCAGTTTCCTTTCAGACTATGGCTACACCTTC. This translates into CASSFLSDYGYTF.

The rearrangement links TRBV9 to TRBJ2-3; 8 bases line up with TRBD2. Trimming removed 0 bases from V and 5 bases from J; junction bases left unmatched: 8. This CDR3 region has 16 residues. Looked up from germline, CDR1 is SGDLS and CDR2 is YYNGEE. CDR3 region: CASSVAAGEVVDTQYF. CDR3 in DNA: TGTGCCAGCAGCGTAGCAGCGGGGGAGGTGGTAGATACGCAGTATTTT.

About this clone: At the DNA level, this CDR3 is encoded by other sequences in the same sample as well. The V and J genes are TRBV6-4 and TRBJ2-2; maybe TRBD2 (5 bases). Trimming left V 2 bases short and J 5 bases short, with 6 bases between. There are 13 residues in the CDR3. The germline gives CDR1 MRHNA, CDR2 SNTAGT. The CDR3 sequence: CASSDRGTGELFF. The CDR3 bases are TGTGCCAGCAGTGACCGGGGAACCGGGGAGCTGTTTTTT.

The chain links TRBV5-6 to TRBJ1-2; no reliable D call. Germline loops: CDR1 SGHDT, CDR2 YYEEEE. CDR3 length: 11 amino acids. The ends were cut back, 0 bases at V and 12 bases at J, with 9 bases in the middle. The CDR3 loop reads CASSLVSEDTF. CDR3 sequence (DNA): TGTGCCAGCAGCTTGGTGTCCGAAGACACCTTC.